Sequencing of this TCR beta chain was carried out in a study of blood T cell repertoires in COVID-19. Study at large: Samples came from the United States, Italy and Spain, spanning acute and convalescent COVID-19. PBMCs, B-cell-depleted T cells, or T cells provided the cDNA or gDNA that made up the material.

Assay: immunoSEQ multiplex PCR; the TCRdb copy retains only in-frame clones and omits some. Found here are about 260,000 clones, approximately 88% of them singletons; the top ten hold more than 8.5%. Seattle's enrolled individuals joined amid active infection and were then monitored longitudinally. Germline loops: CDR1 SGHNT, CDR2 YENEEA. The CDR3 extends over 17 amino acids. V dropped 0 bases and J dropped 7; count of bases not matched to a gene: 11. The clonotype was recovered from a woman in her 70s with COVID-19, enrolled during active disease. Sample: peripheral blood. The chain recombines TRBV11-3 with TRBJ1-2, with 10 bases identical to TRBD1. This CDR3 reads CASSLDRTGGLSRGYTF. The CDR3 DNA sequence: TGTGCCAGCAGCTTAGATCGGACAGGGGGTTTATCGCGTGGCTACACCTTC.